A selection of T cell receptor beta chains follows, all from one sample in a study of blood T cell repertoires in COVID-19. The protocol was immunoSEQ multiplex PCR, while the TCRdb copy is restricted to in-frame clones and leaves out a portion. The sample holds about 160,000 clones; around 83% are singletons and the top ten take more than 5%. The source material was peripheral blood. The receptors stem from a woman in her 50s with COVID-19, enrolled during active disease. Both conserved end residues are part of each CDR3. The D gene is left open where the match is weak. Size tells how often a clone was seen (once, few, many) or the class of an expanded clone, and some rows leave it out.

V gene	D gene	J gene	clone size	CDR3 protein	CDR3 DNA
TRBV7-9	.	TRBJ1-1	.	CGPSGAFF	TGTGGACCTAGCGGAGCTTTCTTT
TRBV7-2	.	TRBJ2-7	.	CASSRNFNYEQYF	TGTGCCAGCAGCCGTAACTTTAACTACGAGCAGTACTTC
TRBV6-5	TRBD1	TRBJ2-5	.	CASSRQGAGGETQYF	TGTGCCAGCAGCAGACAGGGGGCGGGAGGAGAGACCCAGTACTTC
TRBV27	TRBD2	TRBJ2-2	.	CASSLSSGVNTGELFF	TGTGCCAGCAGTCTCTCTAGCGGGGTCAACACCGGGGAGCTGTTTTTT
TRBV10-3	.	TRBJ2-7	.	CAIRQSYEQYF	TGTGCCATTCGACAGTCCTACGAGCAGTACTTC
TRBV2	.	TRBJ2-1	.	CASSDTGEDEQFF	TGTGCCAGCAGTGATACGGGGGAGGATGAGCAGTTCTTC
TRBV19	.	TRBJ1-2	.	CASSIDPDYGYTF	TGTGCCAGTAGTATAGATCCAGACTATGGCTACACCTTC
TRBV15	.	TRBJ2-7	.	CATSRDFVSGDEQYF	TGTGCCACCAGCAGAGATTTTGTCAGTGGAGACGAGCAGTACTTC
TRBV7-2	TRBD2	TRBJ2-7	.	CASSSSLAGDWYEQYF	TGTGCCAGCAGCTCCTCCTTAGCGGGGGACTGGTACGAGCAGTACTTC
TRBV12-3/TRBV12-4	.	TRBJ2-1	.	CASSLGHYEQFF	TGTGCCAGCAGTTTAGGTCACTATGAGCAGTTCTTC
TRBV2	TRBD1	TRBJ1-4	few	CASTDRGGLLFF	TGTGCCAGCACCGACAGGGGGGGATTACTGTTTTTT
TRBV6-1	.	TRBJ2-5	.	CASSDVQETQYF	TGTGCCAGCAGTGACGTCCAAGAGACCCAGTACTTC
TRBV6-5	TRBD1	TRBJ1-3	.	CASSYAGQAGNTIYF	TGTGCCAGCAGTTACGCAGGACAGGCTGGAAACACCATATATTTT
TRBV7-6	TRBD2	TRBJ2-1	.	CASSSLAGGGKNEQFF	TGTGCCAGCAGCTCACTAGCGGGGGGTGGGAAAAATGAGCAGTTCTTC
TRBV11-2	.	TRBJ1-1	.	CASSNTGLTEAFF	TGTGCCAGCAGCAATACAGGCCTCACTGAAGCTTTCTTT
TRBV9	.	TRBJ2-1	.	CASSSYPLDEQFF	TGTGCCAGCAGCTCCTACCCCTTGGATGAGCAGTTCTTC
TRBV7-9	.	TRBJ1-3	few	CASSLAGSYSGNTIYF	TGTGCCAGCAGCTTAGCGGGCTCCTACTCTGGAAACACCATATATTTT
TRBV2	TRBD1	TRBJ2-5	.	CASSALTGGKETQYF	TGTGCCAGCAGTGCTTTGACAGGGGGCAAAGAGACCCAGTACTTC
TRBV5-1	TRBD1	TRBJ2-5	.	CASSLAQTGGKGETQYF	TGCGCCAGCAGCTTGGCACAGACAGGGGGTAAGGGAGAGACCCAGTACTTC
TRBV19	.	TRBJ2-1	few	CASSIDRRNEQFF	TGTGCCAGTAGTATAGACCGGAGGAATGAGCAGTTCTTC
TRBV18	TRBD1	TRBJ2-7	.	CASSGTGVYEQYF	TGTGCCAGCTCAGGGACAGGGGTTTACGAGCAGTACTTC
TRBV6-6	TRBD1	TRBJ2-7	.	CASSYWDRDSQYF	TGTGCCAGCAGTTACTGGGACAGGGACTCTCAGTACTTC
TRBV2	.	TRBJ2-3	.	CASRTGTDTQYF	TGTGCCAGCCGCACAGGGACAGATACGCAGTATTTT
TRBV6-2/TRBV6-3	.	TRBJ2-3	few	CASSPTEDTQYF	TGTGCCAGCAGTCCGACAGAAGATACGCAGTATTTT
TRBV27	TRBD1	TRBJ1-2	.	CASSLTTGNYGYTF	TGTGCCAGCAGTTTAACGACAGGGAACTACGGCTACACCTTC
TRBV5-4	.	TRBJ1-5	.	CASSLERLGGGSNQPQHF	TGTGCCAGCAGCTTGGAGCGTTTAGGGGGGGGAAGCAATCAGCCCCAGCATTTT
TRBV18	TRBD1	TRBJ2-7	.	CASSNLGDRGFYEQYF	TGTGCCAGCTCAAACCTTGGGGACAGGGGATTTTACGAGCAGTACTTC
TRBV5-4	.	TRBJ2-5	.	CASSLVERDQETQYF	TGTGCCAGCAGCTTGGTTGAGAGAGACCAAGAGACCCAGTACTTC
TRBV6-5	TRBD1	TRBJ1-2	.	CASSYWGQGANYGYTF	TGTGCCAGCAGTTACTGGGGACAGGGGGCTAACTATGGCTACACCTTC
TRBV7-3	TRBD1	TRBJ2-3	.	CASSLTSGNRGDTQYF	TGTGCCAGCAGCTTAACATCTGGAAACAGGGGAGATACGCAGTATTTT
TRBV9	TRBD1	TRBJ2-7	.	CASSQGTEFYEQYF	TGTGCCAGCAGCCAAGGGACAGAGTTCTACGAGCAGTACTTC
TRBV3-1/TRBV3-2	.	TRBJ2-3	.	CASSPFDVGQGLHWGTDTQYF	TGTGCCAGCAGCCCATTCGACGTGGGACAAGGTCTTCACTGGGGCACAGATACGCAGTATTTT
TRBV6-5	.	TRBJ2-7	.	CASSSLREGYEQYF	TGTGCCAGCAGCAGTCTCAGGGAAGGGTACGAGCAGTACTTC
TRBV19	.	TRBJ2-1	.	CASSTLIGRALGGPEQFF	TGTGCCAGTAGTACCCTAATAGGTAGGGCTCTCGGAGGCCCAGAGCAGTTCTTC
TRBV9	TRBD1	TRBJ2-7	once	CASSPTGESSYEQYF	TGTGCCAGCAGCCCCACAGGGGAAAGCTCCTACGAGCAGTACTTC
TRBV9	TRBD1	TRBJ1-6	.	CASSVGDRGNSPLHF	TGTGCCAGCAGCGTCGGGGACAGGGGAAATTCACCCCTCCACTTT
TRBV27	.	TRBJ1-5	.	CASSLAGSQPQHF	TGTGCCAGCAGTTTAGCGGGGTCTCAGCCCCAGCATTTT
TRBV27	.	TRBJ2-2	.	CASSFEGRWSTGELFF	TGTGCCAGCAGTTTTGAGGGGAGGTGGAGCACCGGGGAGCTGTTTTTT
TRBV5-4	TRBD2	TRBJ2-1	.	CASSLGLAGTEQFF	TGTGCCAGCAGCTTGGGGCTAGCGGGGACTGAGCAGTTCTTC
TRBV19	TRBD1	TRBJ1-2	.	CASSIIEGAKDGYTF	TGTGCCAGTAGTATAATAGAGGGGGCAAAGGATGGCTACACCTTC
TRBV6-6	TRBD1	TRBJ2-6	once	CASSPSGGQGDSGANVLTF	TGTGCCAGCAGTCCCTCTGGGGGACAGGGGGACTCTGGGGCCAACGTCCTGACTTTC
TRBV7-2	TRBD1	TRBJ2-5	.	CASSLVGTAQETQYF	TGTGCCAGCAGCTTAGTGGGGACAGCCCAAGAGACCCAGTACTTC
TRBV3-1/TRBV3-2	.	TRBJ2-5	.	CASSMTGLLQETQYF	TGTGCCAGCAGTATGACAGGTTTGCTCCAAGAGACCCAGTACTTC
TRBV28	.	TRBJ1-5	few	CASSLQGSGNQPQHF	TGTGCCAGCAGTTTGCAGGGGAGCGGCAATCAGCCCCAGCATTTT
TRBV7-9	.	TRBJ1-3	.	CASSLSVSGNTIYF	TGTGCCAGCAGCTTATCTGTTTCTGGAAACACCATATATTTT
TRBV23-1	.	TRBJ2-3	.	CARGAGVSTDTQYF	TGCGCCAGGGGGGCAGGGGTGAGCACAGATACGCAGTATTTT
TRBV10-1	.	TRBJ1-1	.	CASSGGGSDTEAFF	TGCGCCAGCAGTGGGGGGGGATCGGACACTGAAGCTTTCTTT